This T cell receptor (beta chain) derives from a study of blood T cells in healthy people across ages. The study, taken as a whole, reports: A strong correlation between TCR beta diversity and naive T cell percentage was seen.

In regard to this clonotype: Its antigen is not known. A read error may account for a junction end that differs from germline.

Sample-barcoded 5' priming and a J-beta primer mix drove a second PCR of 7 to 11 cycles. TCRdb redid the calling of the 5' RACE reads with MiXCR, one entry per CDR3 protein. The sample lists under 1,100,000 distinct CDR3 sequences, roughly 24% seen once, with 0.65% to 0.95% in the top ten. The germline V gene encodes CDR1 PRHDT and CDR2 FYEKMQ (reference sequence). CDR3 length equals 16 residues. The data were also submitted as part of a second study, on T cells of mothers and their children.

The TCR comes from a girl between 2 and 10 years old in good health. Sequencing was carried out using blood. The V and J genes are TRBV13 and TRBJ2-3; D is unresolved. CDR3 coding DNA: TGTGCCAGCAGCCGCGAAGGTGGGGATGACACAGATGCGCAGTATTTT. Translated: CASSREGGDDTDAQYF.